This TCR beta chain comes out of a study of shared T cell receptors in the human thymus (dated by TCRdb to about 2021). As for the study more broadly: The study examined how the human thymus generates shared, self-reactive T-cell receptor alpha chains.

CDR1 and CDR2, per the germline V gene, are SGHRS and YFSETQ. The V end gives up 5 bases and the J end 5 bases, leaving 12 bases in the junction not matched to a gene. Spanning cysteine to phenylalanine, the CDR3 consists of 15 amino acids. CDR3 DNA is the only sequence kept; it has 45 bases, read in frame from the first base. Receptor amplification or capture employed the immunoSEQ multiplex PCR assay. This immuneACCESS table, as held by TCRdb, lists in-frame sequences with V and J called but not all clones. Of the missing ones, under half trace to an unresolved V gene in checked studies; the others have no known cause. The sample has 550,000 to 800,000 clones on record, over 75% of them singletons. The biggest ten clones account for around 0.0094% of the sample. On this clone: The antigen it binds to is not known. Per-nucleotide qualities are absent, and no much larger clonotype sits a single base away.

These data were also filed under a second study, of human thymus T cells. As noted in the second study: In Finland, the donors were immunologically healthy infants who were having open corrective cardiac surgery for congenital heart defects. Thymus tissue was obtained as surgical resects removed during corrective cardiac surgery. Usage of V and J gene segments appeared to be biased in both the thymic and the peripheral blood repertoires. According to the related research, thymic TCR repertoires were highly overlapping among unrelated individuals. The study characterized TCR alpha and beta repertoires from eight infant thymus samples and a few related peripheral blood samples. The infant donors were 7 to 244 days old, and the cohort included six or seven males and two females. Thymocytes were mechanically released from the tissue and were stored as pellets of about 9-33 million cells at -70 degrees C. A QIAsymphony instrument was used to extract genomic DNA from the frozen cell pellets. TCRB and TCRAD loci were amplified from a standardized quantity of quality-controlled genomic DNA using the immunoSEQ multiplex PCR assay. The V(D)J region was spanned by amplicons of a length sufficient to cover the CDR3 and to identify V and J genes. The amplicons were sequenced on an Illumina platform via the commercial immunoSEQ service. Primer bias and sequencing errors were corrected using previously described methods, and TCRAD and TCRB definitions followed the IMGT database. Analysis of the repertoires was done with immunoSEQ Analyzer 3.0 and VDJTools and included basic statistics, V/J segment usage, diversity estimates, rarefaction and pairwise overlap. To estimate diversity, the Chao1, ChaoE, Efron-Thisted, Shannon and inverse Simpson indices were applied, and diversity was also estimated on datasets down-sampled to the smallest sample. Repertoire overlap was assessed by strict matching of CDR3 nucleotide sequence, V gene and J gene, and clustering was done by Jaccard-based multidimensional scaling. On average, thymus samples yielded roughly 770,000 unique TCRB clonotypes, whereas blood samples yielded some 92,000.

The TCR originated in a girl under two years old with a congenital heart defect. Donor details come from another sample of the same person, matched by shared clones. The chain employs TRBV5-1 and TRBJ2-5; TRBD1 lines up with 7 middle nucleotides. Sequenced: thymocytes. The CDR3 protein: CASRTDRVFKETQYF. The bases read TGCGCCAGCAGAACTGACAGGGTCTTTAAGGAGACCCAGTACTTC.